Listed below are T cell receptor beta chains from one sample, sequenced in a study of technical replicates of blood from a few donors. TCRdb's copy holds only in-frame clones and misses some; the assay was immunoSEQ multiplex PCR. The table lists about 15,000 clones, more than 75% of them singletons. Sequenced material: PBMCs. Receptors were obtained from a human donor in good health. Both conserved end residues are part of each CDR3. The order of the fields is J gene, V gene, clone size, CDR3 protein. Where a row states a size, it is once, few, many or the class of an expanded clone; other rows omit it.

J: TRBJ2-1
V: TRBV7-7
size: .
CDR3: CASSLFPGGDEQFF

J: TRBJ1-1
V: TRBV7-9
size: .
CDR3: CASSLYTENTEAFF

J: TRBJ1-1
V: TRBV5-1
size: .
CDR3: CASSLQDNTEAFF

J: TRBJ2-5
V: TRBV7-3
size: .
CDR3: CASSQNAPAAQETQYF

J: TRBJ2-7
V: TRBV6-6
size: .
CDR3: CASSNTGTSGDYEQYF

J: TRBJ2-2
V: TRBV29-1
size: .
CDR3: CSPLAGGQSTGELFF

J: TRBJ2-7
V: TRBV7-2
size: .
CDR3: CASSLDHGGLDEQYF

J: TRBJ2-1
V: TRBV6-4
size: once
CDR3: CASRKTSGLSNEQFF

J: TRBJ2-2
V: TRBV5-1
size: .
CDR3: CASSSLAGGGTGELFF

J: TRBJ2-2
V: TRBV11-2
size: .
CDR3: CASSSESRGNTGELFF

J: TRBJ2-1
V: TRBV7-2
size: .
CDR3: CASSLANGGEEFF

J: TRBJ2-1
V: TRBV5-3
size: .
CDR3: CARSLVPYNEQFF

J: TRBJ2-7
V: TRBV5-1
size: .
CDR3: CASSFASGGGPSSYEQYF

J: TRBJ1-5
V: TRBV10-2
size: .
CDR3: CASSEQGQRNQPQHF

J: TRBJ2-1
V: TRBV29-1
size: .
CDR3: CSVEDHAGENNEQFF

J: TRBJ2-3
V: TRBV2
size: .
CDR3: CATQEGGRRDTQYF

J: TRBJ2-5
V: TRBV6-1
size: .
CDR3: CASSFTQTQYF